This T cell receptor (beta chain) came from a study of siplizumab effects on memory and regulatory T cells. Study-level results: Where siplizumab was present, mappable alloreactive CD4+ clones averaged approximately 73% Treg-derived, compared with around 27% in controls.

The data were produced by immunoSEQ multiplex PCR, yet TCRdb's version contains in-frame clones alone and is incomplete. Of fewer than 130,000 clones detected, around nine tenths appear once; the ten largest clones hold 1% to 1.5%. Germline lookup yields CDR1 SGDLS and CDR2 YYNGEE. The length of the CDR3 is 16 residues. The V end was cut by 4 bases, the J end by 4 bases, with 15 bases between. On this clone itself: Antigen: not known.

This rearrangement joins TRBV9 to TRBJ2-6; perhaps TRBD2 as D (6 bases). The sample consisted of CD4+ T cells sorted from blood. This TCR derives from a human donor in good health. CDR3 in amino acids: CASSQMGGPGANVLTF. CDR3 DNA: TGTGCCAGCAGCCAAATGGGGGGACCCGGGGCCAACGTCCTGACTTTC.